Shown below are 31 T cell receptor beta chains from a single sample sequenced in a study of patients and donors after allogeneic stem cell transplantation (dated by TCRdb to about 2020). The library was obtained by RT-PCR. Sequencer: NextSeq 550. TCRdb redid the processing of the public reads, applying fastp at Q25 and MiXCR, and retained in-frame beta chains. Rows with one shared CDR3 protein collapse into an entry with the most common genes and DNA. For this sample the table gives roughly 960,000 distinct CDR3 sequences, of which under 20% were detected only once. Together, the top ten hold 5% to 7.5% of the sample. Sequenced: blood, either unsorted or a sorted T cell fraction (not recorded which). The source of these receptors is a human donor who was either an allogeneic HSCT recipient or a stem cell or donor lymphocyte infusion donor (not recorded which). It is not recorded whose cells these are; they may come from a transplant donor.

The chain carries TRBV4-2 and TRBJ2-7; 8 bases are a match to TRBD1. The CDR3 covers 15 residues. The V gene's germline CDR1 is LGHNA and CDR2 YNFKEQ. With 4 bases clipped from V and 5 bases from J, the junction kept 10 bases outside the gene matches. CDR3 residues: CASSPQMDRVNEQYF. The DNA of the CDR3 is TGTGCCAGCAGCCCACAAATGGACAGGGTAAACGAGCAGTACTTC.

This clonotype appeared a few times. The V and J genes are TRBV7-8 and TRBJ2-3; D is perhaps TRBD2 (5 bases). CDR1 is SGHVS, CDR2 FQNEAQ, per germline. The CDR3 covers 15 residues. Trimming shortened V by 5 bases and J by 0 bases, and 12 bases separated the two germline ends. This CDR3 is CASSPRESSTDTQYF. In DNA form, the CDR3 reads TGTGCCAGCAGCCCGAGGGAATCTAGCACAGATACGCAGTATTTT.

The chain carries TRBV29-1 and TRBJ1-5, with D perhaps matching TRBD1 (5 bases). This CDR3 region has 13 residues. Germline-derived CDR1 and CDR2 are SQVTM and ANQGSEA. Trimming shortened V by 3 bases and J by 6 bases, and 12 bases separated the two germline ends. The CDR3 reads CSVESRAGQPQHF. CDR3 bases: TGCAGCGTTGAGTCCAGGGCCGGTCAGCCCCAGCATTTT.

The chain links TRBV12-3 or TRBV12-4 to TRBJ2-1; 12 bases map to TRBD2. CDR3 size: 17 residues. J gave up 7 bases and V 6 bases, and 13 bases lay outside the gene matches. Here the CDR3 DNA reads TGTGCCAGCAGGCAGACTAGCGGGAGAAGAGGAAGGAATGAGCAGTTCTTC. It translates to CASRQTSGRRGRNEQFF.

This clonotype was found a few times. The chain links TRBV12-3 or TRBV12-4 to TRBJ1-5, with D possibly matching TRBD1 (6 bases). V shed 6 bases and J shed 6 bases, with 12 bases lying between them. The CDR3 is 13 residues long. CDR3 in amino acids: CASSYRDVQPQHF. CDR3 coding DNA: TGTGCCAGCAGCTACAGGGACGTTCAGCCCCAGCATTTT.

This clonotype was seen only a few times. V usage is TRBV28 and J usage is TRBJ1-1, with D maybe TRBD1 (5 bases). The CDR3 is 14 residues long. The germline CDR1 and CDR2 sequences are MDHEN and SYDVKM. The V end lost 7 bases, the J end lost 10 bases, and 22 bases lay between the germline ends. This CDR3 reads CASMERTSLLLAFF. DNA of the CDR3: TGTGCCAGCATGGAACGGACATCCCTCCTTTTAGCTTTCTTT.

This clonotype was counted only a few times. The chain links TRBV2 to TRBJ2-3; D is ambiguous. The CDR3 consists of 13 residues. Trimming took 1 base from V and 2 from J, leaving 4 bases between them. In germline, CDR1 is SNHLY, CDR2 FYNNEI. The DNA of the CDR3 is TGTGCCAGCAGTGAAGTAAACACAGATACGCAGTATTTT. Protein: CASSEVNTDTQYF. Using reference TRBV2 and TRBJ2-3 for the parts outside the CDR3, the full variable domain is EPEVTQTPSHQVTQMGQEVILRCVPISNHLYFYWYRQILGQKVEFLVSFYNNEISEKSEIFDDQFSVERPDGSNFTLKIRSTKLEDSAMYFCASSEVNTDTQYFGPGTRLTVL.

The genes are TRBV6-1 and TRBJ1-1; D is unresolved. Germline V gene lookup returns CDR1 MNHNS and CDR2 SASEGT. V shed 6 bases and J shed 3 bases, with 11 bases lying between them. This CDR3 is built from 13 residues. CDR3 amino acids: CASSRDIHTEAFF. The CDR3, as DNA: TGTGCCAGCAGCCGCGACATTCACACTGAAGCTTTCTTT.

The chain recombines TRBV20-1 with TRBJ2-5; 8 bases match TRBD2. Germline lookup yields CDR1 DFQATT and CDR2 SNEGSKA (reference sequence). Losses at the gene ends were 4 bases for V and 5 bases for J; bases not matched to a gene: 15. The CDR3 loop spans 16 amino acids. The CDR3 region has the DNA TGCAGTGCTATCGGAGATAAAGCGGGAGTCGGGGAGACCCAGTACTTC. Translated, it gives CSAIGDKAGVGETQYF.

The chain is built from TRBV20-1 and TRBJ1-2, with a possible D match to TRBD1 (5 bases). Deletions cut 5 bases from V and 5 bases from J, with 18 bases between. Germline V CDR1 and CDR2: DFQATT, SNEGSKA (reference sequence). This CDR3 has 14 amino acids. The CDR3, as DNA: TGCAGTGCTGGGGGGGGTACAACGAAGTATGGCTACACCTTC. The encoded protein is CSAGGGTTKYGYTF.

This clonotype was detected once. The chain joins TRBV20-1 to TRBJ1-2; 8 nucleotides align to TRBD1. This CDR3 is 12 amino acids long. V was clipped by 6 bases and J by 5 bases; unmatched bases: 5. Germline V gives CDR1 DFQATT, CDR2 SNEGSKA (reference sequence). Here the CDR3 DNA reads TGCAGTGCCCCAGGGGGCGGGTATGGCTACACCTTC. It encodes CSAPGGGYGYTF.

The V and J genes are TRBV15 and TRBJ2-1; D unclear. The V and J ends lost 8 bases and 9 bases respectively, with 11 bases between them. The germline V gene encodes CDR1 LNHNV and CDR2 YYDKDF (reference sequence). CDR3 length equals 11 residues. The CDR3 loop reads CATHNRGEQFF. In DNA, the CDR3 is TGTGCCACCCATAACCGTGGTGAGCAGTTCTTC.

The chain links TRBV6-1 to TRBJ2-2; possible D gene TRBD1, 6 bases. The germline V and J ends were trimmed by 0 bases and 1 base, with 12 bases remaining between them. Germline CDR1 is MNHNS and CDR2 is SASEGT. CDR3 length: 17 residues. The CDR3 protein is CASSEALGHLNTGELFF. In DNA form, the CDR3 reads TGTGCCAGCAGTGAAGCGTTGGGACACCTGAACACCGGGGAGCTGTTTTTT.

In this sample, this clonotype turned up many times. The CDR3 loop is CASRGGVRGAFF. In nucleotides, the CDR3 is TGTGCCAGCAGGGGGGGGGTTAGAGGAGCTTTCTTT. This rearrangement joins TRBV12-3 or TRBV12-4 to TRBJ1-1; a possible D gene is TRBD1 (5 bases). This CDR3 is built from 12 residues. The V and J ends lost 6 bases and 10 bases respectively, with 15 bases between them.

This clonotype was found once. CDR3 nucleotides: TGTGCCAGCAGCTTGGCCTCGGTAGCGGGGGGCAATGAGCAGTTCTTC. Its protein is CASSLASVAGGNEQFF. The chain links TRBV5-4 to TRBJ2-1, with 10 bases matching TRBD2. Trimming cost V 0 bases and J 6 bases; bases outside gene matches: 6. Germline CDR1 SGHNT, CDR2 YYREEE (reference sequence). The CDR3 consists of 16 residues.

The CDR3 here is CSARGPLMTGPNEAFF. CDR3 nucleotides: TGCAGTGCTAGAGGCCCCCTCATGACAGGACCAAATGAAGCTTTCTTT. The gene calls are TRBV20-1 and TRBJ1-1; weak D call: TRBD1 (6 bases). Trimming cost V 1 base and J 7 bases, with 22 bases left between them. CDR3 size: 16 residues. Germline CDR1 reads DFQATT; CDR2 reads SNEGSKA (reference sequence).

In its sample, this clonotype was seen many times. The chain employs TRBV11-2 and TRBJ2-7; 7 bases match TRBD1. The germline gives CDR1 SGHAT, CDR2 FQNNGV. The CDR3 spans 18 residues. The junction had 19 bases not matched to a gene; V was cut back by 5 bases and J by 3 bases. The CDR3 spells CASSQRTGSEGIYYEQYF. CDR3 coding DNA: TGTGCCAGCAGCCAACGGACAGGATCAGAAGGGATTTACTACGAGCAGTACTTC.

This clonotype occurred many times. The chain couples TRBV10-3 to TRBJ2-3; TRBD2 matches at 9 bases. The V and J ends lost 2 bases and 0 bases, in that order; junction bases with no gene match: 3. The CDR3 spans 16 residues. Looked up from germline, CDR1 is ENHRY and CDR2 is SYGVKD. This CDR3 is CAISELAGTSTDTQYF. The CDR3 bases are TGTGCCATCAGTGAGCTAGCGGGGACTAGCACAGATACGCAGTATTTT.

This clonotype showed up just a few times. The V gene is TRBV6-2 or TRBV6-3, the J gene TRBJ2-3, with D perhaps matching TRBD1 or TRBD2 (5 bases each). The germline V gene encodes CDR1 MNHEY and CDR2 SVGEGT. With 3 bases removed from V and 7 bases from J, the gap between germline ends came to 23 bases. CDR3 length equals 17 residues. The CDR3 region is CASSYRLSGTRVNTQYF. CDR3 sequence (DNA): TGTGCCAGCAGTTATCGTCTCTCCGGGACCAGGGTAAATACGCAGTATTTT.

This clonotype appeared a few times. The chain is built from TRBV27 and TRBJ2-7, with 7 positions matching TRBD2. With 5 bases clipped from V and 3 bases from J, the junction kept 4 bases outside the gene matches. The CDR3 is 13 residues long. Germline V gives CDR1 MNHEY, CDR2 SMNVEV (reference sequence). The CDR3 here is CASSPGEGYEQYF. CDR3 sequence (DNA): TGTGCCAGCAGTCCCGGGGAGGGCTACGAGCAGTACTTC.

The J gene is TRBJ1-5, the V gene TRBV12-3 or TRBV12-4; D might be TRBD1 (5 bases). With 6 bases removed from V and 0 bases from J, the gap between germline ends came to 15 bases. The CDR3 runs to 16 residues. In DNA form, the CDR3 reads TGTGCCAGCAGCCCGGGACCTCAACATAGCAATCAGCCCCAGCATTTT. Amino acid sequence: CASSPGPQHSNQPQHF.

This clonotype was picked up a small number of times. V and J are TRBV5-1 and TRBJ2-5; D gene uncertain. The CDR3 spans 16 residues. Deletions cut 5 bases from V and 2 bases from J, with 19 bases between. Germline V gives CDR1 SGHRS, CDR2 YFSETQ. CDR3 nucleotide sequence: TGCGCCAGCAGTGAAATAACAGAATTGTTACAAGAGACCCAGTACTTC. It translates to CASSEITELLQETQYF.

The chain joins TRBV5-1 to TRBJ1-5, with D uncertain. The CDR3 has 15 amino acids. In germline, CDR1 is SGHRS, CDR2 YFSETQ. Trimming shortened V by 8 bases and J by 3 bases, and 18 bases separated the two germline ends. The CDR3 DNA sequence: TGCGCCAGTTCCTTCGGCGGGGAATACAATCAGCCCCAGCATTTT. This sequence encodes CASSFGGEYNQPQHF. Filled out from reference TRBV5-1 and TRBJ1-5, the complete variable domain reads KAGVTQTPRYLIKTRGQQVTLSCSPISGHRSVSWYQQTPGQGLQFLFEYFSETQRNKGNFPGRFSGRQFSNSRSEMNVSTLELGDSALYLCASSFGGEYNQPQHFGDGTRLSIL.

This clonotype was counted ten times or more. V is TRBV13 and J is TRBJ2-5; D unresolved. Germline CDR1 reads PRHDT; CDR2 reads FYEKMQ (reference sequence). The CDR3 totals 14 residues. The ends were cut back, 5 bases at V and 1 base at J, with 11 bases in the middle. The CDR3 nucleotides are TGTGCCAGCAGCCCCCGTTGGACCCAAGAGACCCAGTACTTC. This sequence encodes CASSPRWTQETQYF.

J is TRBJ1-2 and V is TRBV20-1; D is uncertain. The CDR3 sequence is 13 residues long. Deletions cut 3 bases from V and 4 bases from J, with 12 bases between. In germline, CDR1 is DFQATT, CDR2 SNEGSKA (reference sequence). DNA for the CDR3: TGCAGTGCTAGGAATGCAGACGGCTATGGCTACACCTTC. Encoded protein: CSARNADGYGYTF.

The chain has TRBV2 and TRBJ2-1; 11 positions agree with TRBD2. V trimming: 3 bases; J trimming: 15 bases; junction bases outside the gene matches: 4. The germline V gene encodes CDR1 SNHLY and CDR2 FYNNEI. This CDR3 has 12 residues. The CDR3 region is CASSDTSGRLFF. Here the CDR3 DNA reads TGTGCCAGCAGTGATACTAGCGGGAGATTGTTCTTC.

This clonotype came up a few times. This sequence joins TRBV20-1 and TRBJ2-1, with D perhaps TRBD2 (5 bases). The CDR3 spans 14 residues. The germline V gene encodes CDR1 DFQATT and CDR2 SNEGSKA (reference sequence). The ends were cut back, 1 base at V and 8 bases at J, with 15 bases in the middle. CDR3 amino acids: CSARAEAPPYEQFF. CDR3 coding DNA: TGCAGTGCTAGAGCGGAGGCGCCACCATATGAGCAGTTCTTC.

This clonotype was picked up a small number of times. The chain carries TRBV4-1 and TRBJ2-7, with D maybe TRBD2 (6 bases). The CDR3 contains 15 residues. Germline V gene lookup returns CDR1 MGHRA and CDR2 YSYEKL. V was pared by 6 bases and J by 2 bases, with 17 bases between. This CDR3 reads CASSRGLAATYEQYF. CDR3 nucleotide sequence: TGCGCCAGCAGTCGGGGGTTAGCGGCGACCTACGAGCAGTACTTC.

The chain links TRBV20-1 to TRBJ1-1; D ambiguous. The CDR3 loop spans 13 amino acids. Trimming pared 5 bases from V and 4 bases from J, leaving 14 bases between. The germline CDR1 and CDR2 sequences are DFQATT and SNEGSKA (reference sequence). Here the CDR3 reads CSAYDRWATEAFF. The CDR3 DNA sequence: TGCAGTGCTTATGACCGTTGGGCCACTGAAGCTTTCTTT.

This clonotype occurred a few times. V and J are TRBV7-9 and TRBJ2-5; weak D call: TRBD1 (6 bases). V lost 5 bases, J lost 1 base, and 14 bases lay in between. Germline CDR1 and CDR2: SEHNR and FQNEAQ (reference sequence). This CDR3 region has 15 residues. CDR3 sequence reads: CASSRSSGVQETQYF. The CDR3 DNA reads TGTGCCAGCAGCCGATCTTCAGGGGTCCAAGAGACCCAGTACTTC.

The V gene is TRBV7-4, the J gene TRBJ1-4; D unresolved. V was clipped by 2 bases and J by 4 bases, with 20 bases between them. Germline values: CDR1 SGHVT, CDR2 SQSDAQ. The CDR3 spans 18 residues. CDR3 coding DNA: TGTGCCAGCAGCTTAAAACGTACAGAGGCCTGGAGTAATGAAAAACTGTTTTTT. Translated: CASSLKRTEAWSNEKLFF.